This T cell receptor (beta chain) was identified in a study of blood T cell repertoires in COVID-19. About the research overall: Italy, Spain and the United States were the sources of the convalescent and acute COVID-19 samples. PBMCs, B-cell-depleted T cells, or T cells provided the cDNA or gDNA that made up the material.

TCRdb's copy holds only in-frame clones and misses some; the assay was immunoSEQ multiplex PCR. The data show roughly 220,000 clones, with just over 85% seen just once and less than 4.5% held by the top ten. Recruitment covered about two dozen US areas and drew participants whose ages spanned roughly 18 to 95 years. Each participant's cohort was designated according to participant-reported clinical history. Germline CDR1 SGHAT, CDR2 FQDESV (reference sequence). Germline trimming cut 3 bases from V and 14 bases from J; bases unmatched to any gene: 15. This CDR3 is 15 amino acids long. The sample comprised PBMCs or T cells enriched from blood (not recorded which). The chain is built from TRBV11-1 and TRBJ2-1, with 8 bases matching TRBD2. This TCR was recovered from a woman between 35 and 50 years old with acute COVID-19. CDR3 DNA sequence: TGTGCCAGCAGCTTGGGAAGCGGGGGCCGCGGGGAGAAGTTCTTC. Translation: CASSLGSGGRGEKFF.